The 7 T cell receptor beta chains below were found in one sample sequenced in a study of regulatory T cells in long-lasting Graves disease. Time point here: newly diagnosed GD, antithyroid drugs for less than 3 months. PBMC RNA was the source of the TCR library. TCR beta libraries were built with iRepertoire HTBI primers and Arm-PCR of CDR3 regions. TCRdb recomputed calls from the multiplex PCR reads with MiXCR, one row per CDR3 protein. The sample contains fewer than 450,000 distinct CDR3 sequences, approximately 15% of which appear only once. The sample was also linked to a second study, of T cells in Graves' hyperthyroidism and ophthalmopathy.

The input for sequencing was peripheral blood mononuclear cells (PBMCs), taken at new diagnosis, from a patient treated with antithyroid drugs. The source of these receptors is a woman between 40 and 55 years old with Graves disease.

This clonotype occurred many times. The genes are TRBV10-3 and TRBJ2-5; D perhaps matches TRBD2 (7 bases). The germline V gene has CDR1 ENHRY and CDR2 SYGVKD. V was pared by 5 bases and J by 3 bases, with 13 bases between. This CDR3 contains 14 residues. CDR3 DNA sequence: TGTGCCATCAGTACCGGGGGGCACAAAGAGACCCAGTACTTC. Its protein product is CAISTGGHKETQYF.

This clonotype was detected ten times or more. DNA of the CDR3: TGTGCCAGCAGTTACTCGGCGGGAGCCTTCTACAATGAGCAGTTCTTC. Translated, it gives CASSYSAGAFYNEQFF. The V gene is TRBV6-2 or TRBV6-3, the J gene TRBJ2-1; 7 bases align to TRBD2. The CDR3 length is 16 residues. CDR1 is MNHEY, CDR2 SVGEGT, per germline. V was pared by 0 bases and J by 3 bases, with 5 bases of the junction left unmatched.

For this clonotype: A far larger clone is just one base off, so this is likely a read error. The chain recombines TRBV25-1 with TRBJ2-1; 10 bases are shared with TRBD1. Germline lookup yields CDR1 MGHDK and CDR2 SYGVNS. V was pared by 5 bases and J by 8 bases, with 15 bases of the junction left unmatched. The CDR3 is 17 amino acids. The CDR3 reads CASSLWAGTGAHDEQFF. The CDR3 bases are TGTGCCAGCAGTTTATGGGCCGGGACAGGGGCGCACGATGAGCAGTTCTTC.

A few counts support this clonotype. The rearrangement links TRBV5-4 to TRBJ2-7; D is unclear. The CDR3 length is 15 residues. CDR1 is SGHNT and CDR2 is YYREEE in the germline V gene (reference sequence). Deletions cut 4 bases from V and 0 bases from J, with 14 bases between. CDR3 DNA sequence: TGTGCCAGCAGCCTCGGACCGAACCTCTCCTACGAGCAGTACTTC. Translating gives CASSLGPNLSYEQYF.

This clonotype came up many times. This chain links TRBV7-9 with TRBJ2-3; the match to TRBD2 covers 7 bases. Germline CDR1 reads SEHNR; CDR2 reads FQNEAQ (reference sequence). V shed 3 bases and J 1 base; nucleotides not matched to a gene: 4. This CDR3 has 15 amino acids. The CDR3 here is CASSFSGMGTDTQYF. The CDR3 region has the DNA TGTGCCAGCAGCTTCAGCGGGATGGGCACAGATACGCAGTATTTT.

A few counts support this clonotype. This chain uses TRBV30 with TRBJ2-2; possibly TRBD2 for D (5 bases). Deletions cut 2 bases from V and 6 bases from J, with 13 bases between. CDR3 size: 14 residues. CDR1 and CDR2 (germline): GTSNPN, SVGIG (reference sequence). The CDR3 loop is CAWSRQVGAGELFF. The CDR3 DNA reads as TGTGCCTGGAGTCGACAAGTCGGGGCCGGGGAGCTGTTTTTT.

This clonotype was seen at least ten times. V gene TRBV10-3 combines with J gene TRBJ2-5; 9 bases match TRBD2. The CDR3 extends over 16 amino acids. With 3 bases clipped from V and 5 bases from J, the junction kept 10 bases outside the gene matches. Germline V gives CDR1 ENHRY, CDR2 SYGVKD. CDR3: CAISDPSGASGETQYF. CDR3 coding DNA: TGTGCCATCAGTGATCCTAGCGGGGCCTCGGGTGAGACCCAGTACTTC.